These T cell receptor beta chains were read from a single sample in a study of CD8 T cells in ankylosing spondylitis. TCRdb passed the 5' RACE reads through MiXCR, listing each CDR3 protein once. Altogether fewer than 350,000 distinct CDR3 sequences are present, 11% being singletons, with the ten largest covering roughly 9%. Sequenced input: blood, either unsorted or a sorted T cell fraction (not recorded which). The receptors come from a female donor with ankylosing spondylitis or in good health (not recorded which). Each CDR3 is given with its conserved first and last residue. A D gene is named only where the DNA matches it firmly. Size is omitted from some rows. Given values are once, few, many or a class for expanded clones.

j_call clone_size d_call v_call cdr3_aa cdr3_nt
TRBJ2-1 many TRBD1 TRBV20-1 CSARGRDRLNEQFF TGCAGTGCTAGGGGCCGGGACAGGCTCAATGAGCAGTTCTTC
TRBJ1-6 . TRBD1 TRBV7-9 CASSYTGQGGNSPLHF TGTGCCAGCAGCTATACTGGACAGGGGGGAAATTCACCCCTCCACTTT
TRBJ1-2 many . TRBV5-1 CASSGDGSYGYTF TGCGCCAGCAGTGGGGACGGCTCCTATGGCTACACCTTC
TRBJ2-5 few TRBD1 TRBV3-1 CASSQGDRVQTQYF TGTGCCAGCAGCCAAGGGGACAGGGTACAGACCCAGTACTTC
TRBJ1-1 . . TRBV20-1 CSASVPAGLGNTEAFF TGCAGTGCTAGTGTCCCCGCAGGGTTAGGGAACACTGAAGCTTTCTTT
TRBJ2-6 . . TRBV4-2 CASSQDLRQAPGANVLTF TGTGCCAGCAGCCAAGATCTGCGACAGGCCCCTGGGGCCAACGTCCTGACTTTC
TRBJ2-1 many . TRBV7-9 CASSYLSGYYNEQFF TGTGCCAGCAGCTACCTATCCGGCTACTACAATGAGCAGTTCTTC
TRBJ2-2 many TRBD2 TRBV5-6 CASSLGLAGVGTGELFF TGTGCCAGCAGCTTGGGACTAGCGGGAGTTGGGACCGGGGAGCTGTTTTTT
TRBJ2-1 . TRBD2 TRBV5-1 CASSPIAGGPNEQFF TGCGCCAGCAGCCCAATAGCGGGAGGGCCAAATGAGCAGTTCTTC
TRBJ2-3 . . TRBV5-1 CASSWTKADLPDTQYF TGCGCCAGCAGCTGGACAAAGGCAGACCTCCCGGATACGCAGTATTTT
TRBJ2-3 many . TRBV7-2 CASSLDAHTDTQYF TGTGCCAGCAGCTTAGACGCCCACACAGATACGCAGTATTTT
TRBJ1-5 many . TRBV6-5 CASSYMGANQPQHF TGTGCCAGCAGTTACATGGGGGCCAATCAGCCCCAGCATTTT
TRBJ2-1 many . TRBV20-1 CSARGRVDEQFF TGCAGTGCTAGGGGCAGGGTCGATGAGCAGTTCTTC
TRBJ2-1 many TRBD1 TRBV5-1 CASSGRTGSVDEQFF TGCGCCAGCAGCGGAAGGACAGGGAGCGTCGATGAGCAGTTCTTC
TRBJ2-7 many . TRBV6-2/TRBV6-3 CASSALREQYF TGTGCCAGCAGCGCCCTTCGCGAGCAGTACTTC
TRBJ1-6 . . TRBV5-1 CASSRGSPLHF TGCGCCAGCTCCAGAGGTTCACCCCTCCACTTT